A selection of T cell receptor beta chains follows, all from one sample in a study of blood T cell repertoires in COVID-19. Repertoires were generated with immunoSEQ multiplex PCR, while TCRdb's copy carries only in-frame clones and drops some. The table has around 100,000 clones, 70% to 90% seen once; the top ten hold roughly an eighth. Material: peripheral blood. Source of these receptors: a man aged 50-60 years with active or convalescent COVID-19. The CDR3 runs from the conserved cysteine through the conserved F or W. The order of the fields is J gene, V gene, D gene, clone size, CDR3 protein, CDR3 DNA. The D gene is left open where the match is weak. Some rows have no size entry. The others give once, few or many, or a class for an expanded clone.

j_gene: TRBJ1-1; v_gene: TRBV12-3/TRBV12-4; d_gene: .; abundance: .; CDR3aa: CASSVVSGTEAFF; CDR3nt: TGTGCCAGCAGTGTGGTAAGCGGAACTGAAGCTTTCTTT
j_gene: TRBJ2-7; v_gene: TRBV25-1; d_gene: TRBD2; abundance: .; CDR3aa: CASSQLREGYEQYF; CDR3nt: TGTGCCAGCAGCCAATTGCGGGAGGGATACGAGCAGTACTTC
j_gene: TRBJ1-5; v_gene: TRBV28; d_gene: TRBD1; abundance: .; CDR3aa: CASSLWAGGGNQPQHF; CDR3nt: TGTGCCAGCAGTTTATGGGCAGGGGGTGGCAATCAGCCCCAGCATTTT
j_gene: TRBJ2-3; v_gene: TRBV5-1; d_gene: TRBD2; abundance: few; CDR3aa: CASSKPGLAGGPHNHTQYF; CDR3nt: TGCGCCAGCAGCAAACCGGGACTAGCGGGAGGGCCGCATAATCATACGCAGTATTTT
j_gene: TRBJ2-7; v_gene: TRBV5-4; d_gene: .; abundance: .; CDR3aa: CASSLVGADEQYF; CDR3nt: TGTGCCAGCAGCTTGGTAGGGGCTGACGAGCAGTACTTC
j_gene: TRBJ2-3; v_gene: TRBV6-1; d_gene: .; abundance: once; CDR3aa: CASSDQAGDTQYF; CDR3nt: TGTGCCAGCAGTGACCAAGCTGGAGATACGCAGTATTTT
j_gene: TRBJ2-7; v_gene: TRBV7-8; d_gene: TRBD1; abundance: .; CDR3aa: CASSLAGQGYEQYF; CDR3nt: TGTGCCAGCAGCTTAGCGGGACAGGGGTACGAGCAGTACTTC
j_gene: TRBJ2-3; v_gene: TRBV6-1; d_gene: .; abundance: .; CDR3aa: CASSETGGTSTDTQYF; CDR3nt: TGTGCCAGCAGTGAAACGGGGGGCACTAGCACAGATACGCAGTATTTT
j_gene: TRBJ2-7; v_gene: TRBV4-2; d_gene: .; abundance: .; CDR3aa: CASSQAGGGRVYEQYF; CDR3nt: TGTGCCAGCAGCCAAGCCGGAGGCGGGCGAGTCTACGAGCAGTACTTC
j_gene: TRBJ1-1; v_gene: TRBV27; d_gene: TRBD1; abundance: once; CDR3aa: CATGQARYTEAFF; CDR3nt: TGTGCCACCGGACAGGCCCGGTACACTGAAGCTTTCTTT
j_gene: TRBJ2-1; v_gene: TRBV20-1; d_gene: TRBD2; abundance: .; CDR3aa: CSASRSGAGANNEQFF; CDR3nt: TGCAGTGCTAGTAGATCTGGAGCGGGAGCGAACAATGAGCAGTTCTTC
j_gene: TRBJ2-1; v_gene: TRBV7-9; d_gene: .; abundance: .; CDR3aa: CVSSLGGTAVNEQFF; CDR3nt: TGTGTCAGCAGCTTAGGGGGGACAGCCGTCAATGAGCAGTTCTTC
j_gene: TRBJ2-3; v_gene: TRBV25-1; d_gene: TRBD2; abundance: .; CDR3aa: CASSDPTSGRADTQYF; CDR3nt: TGTGCCAGCAGTGACCCAACTAGCGGGAGGGCAGATACGCAGTATTTT
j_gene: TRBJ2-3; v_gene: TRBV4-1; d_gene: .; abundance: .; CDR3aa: CASSQDMAYRDTQYF; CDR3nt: TGCGCCAGCAGCCAAGATATGGCATACAGAGATACGCAGTATTTT
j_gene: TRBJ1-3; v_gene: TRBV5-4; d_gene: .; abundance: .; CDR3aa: CASSLGSGRRGAGGNTIYF; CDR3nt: TGTGCCAGCAGCTTAGGCTCGGGCCGTCGGGGCGCGGGAGGAAACACCATATATTTT
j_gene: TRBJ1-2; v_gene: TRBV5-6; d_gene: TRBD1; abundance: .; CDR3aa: CASSITPGGAYGYTF; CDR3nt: TGTGCCAGCAGCATAACTCCAGGGGGCGCCTATGGCTACACCTTC
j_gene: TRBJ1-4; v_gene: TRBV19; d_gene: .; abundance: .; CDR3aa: CASSAPGRVEKLFF; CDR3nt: TGTGCCAGTAGCGCCCCAGGTCGAGTGGAAAAACTGTTTTTT
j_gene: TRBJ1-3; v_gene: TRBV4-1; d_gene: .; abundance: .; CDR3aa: CASSQVGGPGNTIYF; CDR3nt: TGCGCCAGCAGCCAAGTAGGCGGCCCCGGAAACACCATATATTTT
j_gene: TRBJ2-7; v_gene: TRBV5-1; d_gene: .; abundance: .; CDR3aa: CASSFGIGSYEQYF; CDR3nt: TGCGCCAGCAGCTTCGGAATCGGGTCCTACGAGCAGTACTTC
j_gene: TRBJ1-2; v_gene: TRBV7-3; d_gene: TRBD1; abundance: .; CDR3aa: CASSLDRGNYGYTF; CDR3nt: TGTGCCAGCAGCCTGGACAGGGGGAACTATGGCTACACCTTC
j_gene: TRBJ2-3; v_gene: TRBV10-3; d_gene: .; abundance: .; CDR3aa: CAISELPGPDTQYF; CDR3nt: TGTGCCATCAGTGAGTTGCCAGGGCCAGATACGCAGTATTTT
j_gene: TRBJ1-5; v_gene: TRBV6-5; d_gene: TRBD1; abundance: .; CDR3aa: CASSYSGQGSQPQHF; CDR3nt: TGTGCCAGCAGTTACTCGGGACAGGGTAGTCAGCCCCAGCATTTT
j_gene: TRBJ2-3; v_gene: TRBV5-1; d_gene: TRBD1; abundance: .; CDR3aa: CASSPDRGPDTQYF; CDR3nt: TGCGCCAGCAGCCCGGACAGGGGGCCAGATACGCAGTATTTT
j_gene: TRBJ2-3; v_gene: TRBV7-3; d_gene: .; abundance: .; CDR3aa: CASSPGTSDTQYF; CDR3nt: TGTGCCAGCAGCCCCGGGACTTCGGATACGCAGTATTTT
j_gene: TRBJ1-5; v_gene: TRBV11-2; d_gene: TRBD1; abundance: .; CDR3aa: CASSSGTGGGQPQHF; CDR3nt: TGTGCCAGCAGCTCGGGGACAGGGGGCGGTCAGCCCCAGCATTTT
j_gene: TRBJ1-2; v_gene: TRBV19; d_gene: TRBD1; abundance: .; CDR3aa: CASRGPGGQGYTF; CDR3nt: TGTGCCAGTAGAGGTCCAGGGGGACAAGGCTACACCTTC
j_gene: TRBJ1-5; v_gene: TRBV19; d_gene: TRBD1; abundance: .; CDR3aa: CASRGQAGGSNQPQHF; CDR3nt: TGTGCCAGCAGGGGACAGGCGGGGGGGAGCAATCAGCCCCAGCATTTT
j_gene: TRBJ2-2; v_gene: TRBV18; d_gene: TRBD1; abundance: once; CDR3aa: CASSPETGVDGELFF; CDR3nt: TGTGCCAGCTCACCCGAGACAGGGGTGGACGGGGAGCTGTTTTTT
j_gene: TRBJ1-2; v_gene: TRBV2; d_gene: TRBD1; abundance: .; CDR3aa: CASSGQASNYGYTF; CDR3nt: TGTGCCAGCTCGGGACAGGCGTCAAACTATGGCTACACCTTC
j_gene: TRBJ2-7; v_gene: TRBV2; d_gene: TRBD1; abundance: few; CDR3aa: CASSEDLGQGPEQYF; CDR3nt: TGTGCCAGCAGTGAAGATCTGGGACAGGGGCCCGAGCAGTACTTC
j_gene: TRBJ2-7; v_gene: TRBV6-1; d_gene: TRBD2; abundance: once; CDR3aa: CASSEAGLAGGYEQYF; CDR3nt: TGTGCCAGCAGTGAAGCGGGCCTAGCGGGAGGTTACGAGCAGTACTTC
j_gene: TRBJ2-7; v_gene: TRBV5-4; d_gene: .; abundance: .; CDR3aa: CASSQQGVHEQYF; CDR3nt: TGTGCCAGCAGTCAACAAGGGGTCCACGAGCAGTACTTC
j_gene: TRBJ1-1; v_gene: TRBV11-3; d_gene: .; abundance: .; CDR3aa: CASSRGAVNTEAFF; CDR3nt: TGTGCCAGCAGCCGGGGGGCAGTGAACACTGAAGCTTTCTTT
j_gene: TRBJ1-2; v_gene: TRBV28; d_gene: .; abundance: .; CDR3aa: CASSSQGGDYGYTF; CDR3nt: TGTGCCAGCAGCTCCCAGGGAGGGGACTATGGCTACACCTTC
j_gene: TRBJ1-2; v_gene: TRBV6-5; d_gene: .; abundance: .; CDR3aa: CASSYRYSKTYGYTF; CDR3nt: TGTGCCAGCAGTTACCGCTACAGCAAAACCTATGGCTACACCTTC
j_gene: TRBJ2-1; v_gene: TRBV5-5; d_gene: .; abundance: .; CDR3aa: CASSLQGGRSYNEQFF; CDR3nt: TGTGCCAGCAGCTTGCAAGGGGGTAGATCCTACAATGAGCAGTTCTTC
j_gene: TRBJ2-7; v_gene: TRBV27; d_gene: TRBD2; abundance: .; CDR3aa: CASSSPTSGYEQYF; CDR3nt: TGTGCCAGCAGTTCTCCGACTAGCGGCTACGAGCAGTACTTC
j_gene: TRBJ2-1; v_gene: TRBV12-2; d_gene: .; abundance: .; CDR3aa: CASRSRDSYNEQFF; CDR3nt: TGTGCAAGTCGCTCCCGGGACAGTTACAATGAGCAGTTCTTC
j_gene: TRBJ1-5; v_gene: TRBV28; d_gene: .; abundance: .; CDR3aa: CASSRTVNSNQPQHF; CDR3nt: TGTGCCAGCAGTCGAACAGTTAATAGCAATCAGCCCCAGCATTTT
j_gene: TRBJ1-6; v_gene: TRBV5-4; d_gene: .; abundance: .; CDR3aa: CASSLAGGSNSPLHF; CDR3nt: TGTGCCAGCAGCTTGGCTGGGGGCAGTAATTCACCCCTCCACTTT
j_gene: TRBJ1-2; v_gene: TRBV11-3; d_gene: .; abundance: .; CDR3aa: CASSHGGGYTF; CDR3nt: TGTGCCAGCAGCCACGGAGGAGGCTACACCTTC
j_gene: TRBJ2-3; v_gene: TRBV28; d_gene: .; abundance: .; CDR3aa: CASSFGDTQYF; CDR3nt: TGTGCCAGCAGTTTCGGGGATACGCAGTATTTT
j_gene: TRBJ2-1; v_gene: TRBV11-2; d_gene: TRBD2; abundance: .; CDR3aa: CASSLWGGGSSYNEQFF; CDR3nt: TGTGCCAGCAGCTTATGGGGGGGAGGGAGCTCCTACAATGAGCAGTTCTTC
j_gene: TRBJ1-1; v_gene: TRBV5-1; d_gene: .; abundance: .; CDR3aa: CASSLETGINTEAFF; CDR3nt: TGCGCCAGCAGCTTGGAAACAGGGATCAACACTGAAGCTTTCTTT
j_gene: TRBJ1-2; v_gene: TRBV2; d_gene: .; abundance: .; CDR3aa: CASTPANYGYTF; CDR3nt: TGTGCCAGCACACCAGCTAACTATGGCTACACCTTC
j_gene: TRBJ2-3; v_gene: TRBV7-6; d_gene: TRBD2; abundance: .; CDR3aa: CASSLGASGRATDTQYF; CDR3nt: TGTGCCAGCAGCTTAGGGGCTAGCGGGCGGGCCACAGATACGCAGTATTTT
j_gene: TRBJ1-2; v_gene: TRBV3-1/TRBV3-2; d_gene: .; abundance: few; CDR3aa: CASRQGGNYGYTF; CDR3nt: TGTGCCAGCAGACAGGGTGGGAACTATGGCTACACCTTC
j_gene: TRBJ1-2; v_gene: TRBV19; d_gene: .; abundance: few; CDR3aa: CASSGRSRDYGYTF; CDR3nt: TGTGCCAGTAGTGGTAGGTCTCGGGACTATGGCTACACCTTC
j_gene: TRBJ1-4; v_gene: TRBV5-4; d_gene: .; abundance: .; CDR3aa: CASSSPDSEKLFF; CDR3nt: TGTGCCAGCAGCTCGCCGGACAGTGAAAAACTGTTTTTT
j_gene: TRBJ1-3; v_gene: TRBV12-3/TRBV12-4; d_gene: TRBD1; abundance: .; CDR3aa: CASGGTGLNTIYF; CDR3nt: TGTGCCAGCGGGGGGACAGGCCTAAACACCATATATTTT
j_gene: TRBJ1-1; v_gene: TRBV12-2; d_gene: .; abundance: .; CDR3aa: CASRLNNDAGARTEAFF; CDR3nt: TGTGCAAGTCGCTTAAATAACGACGCAGGTGCTCGAACTGAAGCTTTCTTT
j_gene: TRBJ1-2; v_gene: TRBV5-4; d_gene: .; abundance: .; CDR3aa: CASSLEQSNYGYTF; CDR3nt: TGTGCCAGCAGCTTGGAGCAAAGTAACTATGGCTACACCTTC
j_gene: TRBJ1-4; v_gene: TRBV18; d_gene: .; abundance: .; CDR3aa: CASSPGLDEKLFF; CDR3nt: TGTGCCAGCTCACCAGGTCTAGATGAAAAACTGTTTTTT
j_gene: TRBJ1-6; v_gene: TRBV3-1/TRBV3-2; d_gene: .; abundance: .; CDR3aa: CASSRGTDSPLHF; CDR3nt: TGTGCCAGCAGCCGAGGTACTGATTCACCCCTCCACTTT
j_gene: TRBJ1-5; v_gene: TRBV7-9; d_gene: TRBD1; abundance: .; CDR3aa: CASSFMGTGYEQPQHF; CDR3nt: TGTGCCAGCAGCTTTATGGGGACAGGGTATGAACAGCCCCAGCATTTT
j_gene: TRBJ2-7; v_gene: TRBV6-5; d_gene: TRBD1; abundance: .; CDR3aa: CASSYLPGQGYEQYF; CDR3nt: TGTGCCAGCAGTTACCTACCGGGACAGGGGTACGAGCAGTACTTC
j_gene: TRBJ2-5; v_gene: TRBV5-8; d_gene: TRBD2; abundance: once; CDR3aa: CASSLGTSGRSQETQYF; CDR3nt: TGTGCCAGCAGCTTAGGGACTAGCGGGAGGTCCCAAGAGACCCAGTACTTC
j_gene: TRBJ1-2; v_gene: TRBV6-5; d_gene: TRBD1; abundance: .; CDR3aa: CASSSGQGGNYGYTF; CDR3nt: TGTGCCAGCAGTTCCGGACAGGGAGGCAACTATGGCTACACCTTC